Each of the 29 T cell receptor beta chains below was sequenced from the same sample in a study of T cells in Graves' hyperthyroidism and ophthalmopathy. The investigators amplified TCR beta CDR3 regions from RNA transcripts. HTBI primers were employed in a first-round RT-PCR of the TCR CDR3. TCRdb ran MiXCR on the multiplex PCR reads and lists one entry per CDR3 protein. The repertoire holds under 300,000 distinct CDR3 sequences, with about an eighth as singletons. Sequencing was carried out using blood. All receptors come from a woman aged 25-40 years with Graves' hyperthyroidism that later progressed to Graves' ophthalmopathy.

This clonotype was seen ten or more times. The chain links TRBV5-1 to TRBJ2-1, with D maybe TRBD1 (6 bases). The V and J ends lost 6 bases and 8 bases respectively, with 21 bases between them. The CDR3 length is 15 residues. Germline V gene lookup returns CDR1 SGHRS and CDR2 YFSETQ. The CDR3 loop reads CASIFHREQDDEQFF. The CDR3 DNA follows: TGCGCCAGCATTTTCCACAGGGAGCAGGACGATGAGCAGTTCTTC. The entire variable domain, with the rest obtained from reference TRBV5-1 and TRBJ2-1, is as follows: KAGVTQTPRYLIKTRGQQVTLSCSPISGHRSVSWYQQTPGQGLQFLFEYFSETQRNKGNFPGRFSGRQFSNSRSEMNVSTLELGDSALYLCASIFHREQDDEQFFGPGTRLTVL.

This clonotype was counted at least ten times. The genes are TRBV6-1 and TRBJ2-7; a possible D gene is TRBD1 (6 bases). V lost 7 bases and J 5 bases, leaving 18 bases between the germline ends. The CDR3 extends over 14 amino acids. Germline values: CDR1 MNHNS, CDR2 SASEGT. The CDR3 DNA reads as TGTGCCAGCACCCTAAGGCAGGGGTCCGACGAGCAGTACTTC. Its translation is CASTLRQGSDEQYF.

J is TRBJ2-3 and V is TRBV5-4; 9 bases fit TRBD2. With V trimmed by 2 bases and J by 5 bases, 6 bases remained unmatched. The length of the CDR3 is 15 residues. Germline V gene sequence: CDR1 SGHNT, CDR2 YYREEE (reference sequence). The DNA for the CDR3 is TGTGCCAGCAGCTTTCTAGCGGGAAGTCAAGATACGCAGTATTTT. Residues: CASSFLAGSQDTQYF.

This clonotype was observed a handful of times. This chain links TRBV27 with TRBJ2-7; 7 bases line up with TRBD2. V trimming: 6 bases; J trimming: 0 bases; junction bases outside the gene matches: 14. The CDR3 spans 17 residues. Germline-derived CDR1 and CDR2 are MNHEY and SMNVEV (reference sequence). The CDR3 is CASRAGLSGEYSYEQYF. CDR3 sequence (DNA): TGTGCCAGCAGGGCAGGCCTCAGCGGGGAGTACTCCTACGAGCAGTACTTC.

This clonotype was seen many times. This chain joins TRBV30 and TRBJ1-3, with D unresolved. The CDR3 sequence is 13 residues long. Germline CDR1 and CDR2: GTSNPN and SVGIG (reference sequence). V dropped 5 bases and J dropped 4 bases, with 12 bases sitting between them. The CDR3 DNA is TGTGCCTGGGCGGACGGAGAAGGAAACACCATATATTTT. Its translation is CAWADGEGNTIYF.

This clonotype has at least ten counts. V gene TRBV29-1 combines with J gene TRBJ2-7, with D possibly TRBD2 on 5 matching bases. The CDR3 sequence is 13 residues long. Trimming removed 5 bases from V and 3 bases from J, with 14 bases in between. Germline V gives CDR1 SQVTM, CDR2 ANQGSEA. In DNA form, the CDR3 reads TGCAGCGTTCTCAACCCGGGAAGCTACGAGCAGTACTTC. It encodes CSVLNPGSYEQYF.

This clonotype showed up many times. The chain has TRBV11-2 and TRBJ2-1; 10 nucleotides line up with TRBD2. The CDR3 has 15 amino acids. CDR1 and CDR2 from the germline V gene are SGHAT and FQNNGV. The ends lost 6 bases at V and 9 bases at J; junction bases unmatched: 11. In nucleotides, the CDR3 is TGTGCCAGCAGTGTTCAAGCGGGAGGGAGGGGTGAGCAGTTCTTC. It encodes CASSVQAGGRGEQFF.

This clonotype was detected only a few times. The chain joins TRBV7-9 to TRBJ2-5; D call uncertain. The CDR3 sequence is 14 residues long. The germline V gene encodes CDR1 SEHNR and CDR2 FQNEAQ (reference sequence). Deletions cut 3 bases from V and 2 bases from J, with 10 bases between. Here the CDR3 DNA reads TGTGCCAGCAGCTTTTTCGGTATTCAAGAGACCCAGTACTTC. Its protein is CASSFFGIQETQYF.

This clonotype has a count of ten or more. The genes are TRBV19 and TRBJ1-5; maybe TRBD1 (6 bases). The germline V gene has CDR1 LNHDA and CDR2 SQIVND (reference sequence). Trimming shortened V by 3 bases and J by 5 bases, and 14 bases separated the two germline ends. This CDR3 region has 15 residues. The CDR3 spells CASSIGIHRDQPQHF. Written as DNA, the CDR3 is TGTGCCAGTAGTATCGGAATTCACAGGGATCAGCCCCAGCATTTT.

This clonotype has ten or more counts. This chain joins TRBV29-1 and TRBJ1-5, with 7 bases that match TRBD1. There are 13 residues in the CDR3. The germline gives CDR1 SQVTM, CDR2 ANQGSEA. V lost 6 bases and J lost 3; bases outside the gene matches: 5. The CDR3 loop reads CSVATGINQPQHF. CDR3 sequence (DNA): TGCAGCGTCGCGACAGGGATCAATCAGCCCCAGCATTTT.

This clonotype was found many times. V usage is TRBV7-2 and J usage is TRBJ2-7; no clear D. This CDR3 comprises 15 residues. Germline V CDR1 and CDR2: SGHTA, FQGNSA. The germline V and J ends were trimmed by 0 bases and 5 bases, with 14 bases remaining between them. The CDR3 protein is CASSLAGWTGNEQYF. Here the CDR3 DNA reads TGTGCCAGCAGCTTAGCGGGCTGGACGGGCAACGAGCAGTACTTC.

The rearrangement joins TRBV7-2 to TRBJ2-1; 11 bases align to TRBD2. V gave up 5 bases and J gave up 10 bases; unmatched junction bases: 10. Germline lookup yields CDR1 SGHTA and CDR2 FQGNSA. The CDR3 extends over 15 amino acids. CDR3 sequence (DNA): TGTGCCAGCAGCCTTACTAGCGGGAGAACGGGAGAGCAGTTCTTC. Protein: CASSLTSGRTGEQFF.

Many counts were recorded for this clonotype. The CDR3 DNA is TGTGCCAGCAGCGAAAATGAAAAACTGTTTTTT. Amino acids: CASSENEKLFF. The chain has TRBV6-1 and TRBJ1-4; D uncertain. The CDR3 runs 11 residues. With 6 bases removed from V and 5 bases from J, the gap between germline ends came to 4 bases. CDR1 is MNHNS, CDR2 SASEGT, per germline.

A few counts support this clonotype. The chain has TRBV6-5 and TRBJ1-6; no reliable D call. The CDR3 sequence is 19 residues long. The germline V gene encodes CDR1 MNHEY and CDR2 SVGAGI. Trimming shortened V by 0 bases and J by 0 bases, and 15 bases separated the two germline ends. Here the CDR3 DNA reads TGTGCCAGCAGTTACTCGACGGTGGGGTCGAGCTCCTATAATTCACCCCTCCACTTT. Translating it yields CASSYSTVGSSSYNSPLHF.

This clonotype showed up many times. The chain uses TRBV28 and TRBJ2-6; 8 nucleotides match TRBD2. The CDR3 consists of 18 residues. Losses at the gene ends were 3 bases for V and 2 bases for J; bases not matched to a gene: 9. Germline V lookup: CDR1 MDHEN, CDR2 SYDVKM. DNA for the CDR3: TGTGCCAGCAGTTTGGGGGCGGGAGGTCGGGCTGGGGCCAACGTCCTGACTTTC. Protein: CASSLGAGGRAGANVLTF.

The CDR3 sequence: CASSPNQASRDEKLFF. The CDR3 region has the DNA TGTGCCAGCTCACCGAACCAGGCTTCCAGGGATGAAAAACTGTTTTTT. The V gene is TRBV18, the J gene TRBJ1-4; TRBD1 is a possible D gene (5 bases). V lost 3 bases to trimming and J lost 6 bases, with 17 bases between them. This CDR3 comprises 16 residues. Germline values: CDR1 KGHSH, CDR2 LQKENI.

This clonotype was seen many times. The J gene is TRBJ1-2, the V gene TRBV27; perhaps TRBD1 as D (5 bases). This CDR3 contains 14 residues. CDR1 MNHEY and CDR2 SMNVEV come from the germline V gene (reference sequence). Trimming stripped 0 bases from V and 3 bases from J, with 8 bases between. The CDR3 region has the DNA TGTGCCAGCAGTTTATCGGGGCCGGACTATGGCTACACCTTC. The encoded protein is CASSLSGPDYGYTF.

A few counts support this clonotype. The chain links TRBV27 to TRBJ2-7; 10 nucleotides align to TRBD2. J was trimmed by 5 bases and V by 6 bases; bases with no gene match: 10. CDR1 is MNHEY, CDR2 SMNVEV, per germline (reference sequence). CDR3 length: 15 amino acids. CDR3 sequence: CASRTLAGGGDEQYF. CDR3 nucleotides: TGTGCCAGCAGGACCTTAGCGGGAGGTGGAGACGAGCAGTACTTC.

This clonotype was seen repeatedly, ten times or more. V is TRBV3-1 and J is TRBJ2-7; D might be TRBD1 or TRBD2, each matching 5 bases. V was clipped by 1 base and J by 3 bases, with 10 bases between them. CDR3 length: 14 amino acids. Germline values: CDR1 LGHDT, CDR2 YNNKEL (reference sequence). This CDR3 reads CASSQAGQGYEQYF. In DNA form, the CDR3 reads TGTGCCAGCAGCCAAGCGGGGCAGGGCTACGAGCAGTACTTC.

The V and J genes are TRBV18 and TRBJ2-3, with TRBD2 matching over 9 bases. Germline lookup yields CDR1 KGHSH and CDR2 LQKENI. The ends lost 0 bases at V and 3 bases at J; junction bases unmatched: 4. The CDR3 contains 16 residues. CDR3 protein: CASSPPGGRGTDTQYF. CDR3 in DNA: TGTGCCAGCTCACCACCCGGCGGGAGGGGGACAGATACGCAGTATTTT.

This clonotype was counted many times. The chain joins TRBV28 to TRBJ1-1; unclear D gene. V was clipped by 7 bases and J by 7 bases, with 13 bases between them. The CDR3 is 12 amino acids. Germline CDR1 reads MDHEN; CDR2 reads SYDVKM. The CDR3 sequence is CASTSRRFEAFF. The CDR3 DNA reads as TGTGCCAGCACCTCCAGGCGTTTTGAAGCTTTCTTT. The complete variable domain, with remaining parts taken from reference TRBV28 and TRBJ1-1, reads DVKVTQSSRYLVKRTGEKVFLECVQDMDHENMFWYRQDPGLGLRLIYFSYDVKMKEKGDIPEGYSVSREKKERFSLILESASTNQTSMYLCASTSRRFEAFFGQGTRLTVV.

This clonotype has ten or more counts. The chain carries TRBV7-2 and TRBJ2-3; 8 bases are shared with TRBD1. CDR3 length equals 16 residues. The germline V gene encodes CDR1 SGHTA and CDR2 FQGNSA. The V gene end was trimmed by 2 bases and the J gene end by 1 base; junction bases not matched to a gene: 5. The CDR3 loop reads CASSLPARGRTDTQYF. DNA for the CDR3: TGTGCCAGCAGCTTACCCGCCAGGGGGCGCACAGATACGCAGTATTTT.

The V and J genes are TRBV7-6 and TRBJ2-7, with TRBD1 matching over 7 bases. J was trimmed by 5 bases and V by 1 base; bases with no gene match: 8. CDR3 length: 15 amino acids. Germline V gives CDR1 SGHVS, CDR2 FNYEAQ. The CDR3 bases are TGTGCCAGCAGCTTAGTTGTAGGGGGCGAAGACGAGCAGTACTTC. It translates to CASSLVVGGEDEQYF.

This rearrangement joins TRBV9 to TRBJ2-3; 13 bases line up with TRBD2. J gave up 3 bases and V 3 bases, and 7 bases lay outside the gene matches. Germline values: CDR1 SGDLS, CDR2 YYNGEE. The CDR3 sequence is 17 residues long. Written as DNA, the CDR3 is TGTGCCAGCAGCGACGGACTAGCGGGAGATCTGACAGATACGCAGTATTTT. Amino acid sequence: CASSDGLAGDLTDTQYF.

This clonotype has at least ten counts. The chain recombines TRBV6-2 or TRBV6-3 with TRBJ2-6; the match to TRBD1 covers 11 bases. The ends lost 6 bases at V and 0 bases at J; junction bases unmatched: 7. Germline-derived CDR1 and CDR2 are MNHEY and SVGEGT. The CDR3 is made up of 18 amino acids. DNA for the CDR3: TGTGCCAGCAGGGGGACAGGGGGACTATCCTCTGGGGCCAACGTCCTGACTTTC. Its translation: CASRGTGGLSSGANVLTF.

For this clonotype: This may be a read error, as it is one base from a much larger clone. The rearrangement uses TRBV30 and TRBJ1-3; D uncertain. The germline V gene has CDR1 GTSNPN and CDR2 SVGIG (reference sequence). Trimming took off 4 bases at V and 4 bases at J, with 14 bases between the two ends. This CDR3 spans 14 amino acids. The chain's CDR3 is CAWTGPRPGNTIYF. The CDR3 nucleotides are TGTGCCTGGACTGGGCCCCGACCCGGAAACACCATATATTTT. Supplemented by reference TRBV30 and TRBJ1-3, the full variable domain reads SQTIHQWPATLVQPVGSPLSLECTVEGTSNPNLYWYRQAAGRGLQLLFYSVGIGQISSEVPQNLSASRPQDRQFILSSKKLLLSDSGFYLCAWTGPRPGNTIYFGEGSWLTVV.

A word on this clonotype: This may be a read error: a much more frequent sequence differs by one nucleotide. The chain is built from TRBV30 and TRBJ1-3, with 9 bases that match TRBD1. Per the germline V gene, CDR1 is GTSNPN and CDR2 is SVGIG (reference sequence). CDR3 length equals 15 residues. J lost 3 bases, V lost 4 bases, and 7 bases had no gene match. For the CDR3, the DNA is TGTGCCTGGAAACCCGCGGGACAGGGTGGAAACACCATATATTTT. Its protein is CAWKPAGQGGNTIYF. The full variable domain, with the rest looked up from reference TRBV30 and TRBJ1-3, is SQTIHQWPATLVQPVGSPLSLECTVEGTSNPNLYWYRQAAGRGLQLLFYSVGIGQISSEVPQNLSASRPQDRQFILSSKKLLLSDSGFYLCAWKPAGQGGNTIYFGEGSWLTVV.

This clonotype was seen many times. The CDR3 loop reads CASSLMAETQYF. The DNA of the CDR3 is TGTGCCAGCAGCTTAATGGCGGAGACCCAGTACTTC. J is TRBJ2-5 and V is TRBV7-3; D gene uncertain. The CDR3 is made up of 12 amino acids. Germline assignment: CDR1 SGHTA and CDR2 FQGTGA. Trimming shortened V by 1 base and J by 5 bases, and 5 bases separated the two germline ends.

The table lists this clonotype with many counts. V and J are TRBV7-9 and TRBJ2-1; no clear D gene. V was trimmed by 3 bases and J by 5 bases, leaving 17 bases between them. Germline assignment: CDR1 SEHNR and CDR2 FQNEAQ (reference sequence). This CDR3 has 16 residues. CDR3 sequence (DNA): TGTGCCAGCAGCTTTACCGATAAAGACACGAACAATGAGCAGTTCTTC. Translated: CASSFTDKDTNNEQFF.